Listed below are T cell receptor beta chains from one sample, sequenced in a study of OX40 agonist ivuxolimab in advanced cancers. Assay: immunoSEQ multiplex PCR; the TCRdb copy retains only in-frame clones and omits some. The sample includes about 100,000 clones, 91% seen only once; the top ten take 0.5% to 0.65%. Sample: CD4+ or CD8+ T cells sorted from blood, taken in a trial of the OX40 agonist ivuxolimab. Receptor source: an adult with an advanced solid tumor such as melanoma, head and neck, liver or kidney cancer. Each CDR3 is given with its conserved first and last residue. The D gene is left open where the match is weak. Rows give clone size only sometimes, using once, few, many, or a class for an expanded clone.

>TRBD1|TRBV30|TRBJ1-1|-
CAWRLGQQEAFF
TGTGCCTGGAGGCTGGGACAGCAAGAAGCTTTCTTT
>-|TRBV30|TRBJ1-6|-
CAWRVGGSSPLHF
TGTGCCTGGAGGGTGGGAGGGAGTTCACCCCTCCACTTT
>-|TRBV5-1|TRBJ1-2|-
CASSSERAAYGYTF
TGCGCCAGCAGCTCGGAGAGGGCAGCTTATGGCTACACCTTC
>TRBD1|TRBV19|TRBJ2-2|-
CASRKPGQDPTGELFF
TGTGCCAGTAGAAAACCGGGACAGGATCCCACCGGGGAGCTGTTTTTT
>-|TRBV5-1|TRBJ1-2|once
CASSRLLRDDGYTF
TGCGCCAGCAGCCGACTACTAAGGGATGATGGCTACACCTTC
>TRBD1|TRBV5-1|TRBJ1-5|-
CASSLWGTGGNQPQHF
TGCGCCAGCAGCTTGTGGGGGACAGGGGGCAATCAGCCCCAGCATTTT
>-|TRBV6-5|TRBJ1-5|-
CASSWDINQPQHF
TGTGCCAGCAGTTGGGACATTAATCAGCCCCAGCATTTT
>-|TRBV7-3|TRBJ2-2|-
CASNSTRLEGSGELFF
TGTGCCAGCAACTCAACGAGACTAGAAGGAAGCGGGGAGCTGTTTTTT
>-|TRBV6-6|TRBJ1-2|-
CASSYRYYGYTF
TGTGCCAGCAGTTACAGATACTATGGCTACACCTTC
>TRBD2|TRBV27|TRBJ2-3|-
CASRPSGTSVKTSTDTQYF
TGTGCCAGCAGACCATCCGGGACTAGCGTAAAAACTAGCACAGATACGCAGTATTTT
>TRBD2|TRBV5-1|TRBJ2-2|-
CASSLAASGFSNTGELFF
TGCGCCAGCAGCTTGGCCGCTAGCGGGTTTTCGAACACCGGGGAGCTGTTTTTT
>-|TRBV7-9|TRBJ2-4|-
CASSLASRAKNIQYF
TGTGCCAGCAGCTTAGCTTCGCGCGCCAAAAACATTCAGTACTTC
>-|TRBV28|TRBJ2-7|once
CASSSGLYEQYF
TGTGCCAGCAGTTCAGGGCTCTACGAGCAGTACTTC
>-|TRBV28|TRBJ1-3|-
CASSSGIWNTIYF
TGTGCCAGCAGTTCAGGGATCTGGAACACCATATATTTT